This T cell receptor (beta chain) was retrieved from a study of vaccination effects on CD4 cells after COVID-19. Study at large: Participants completed two doses of the BNT162b2 or mRNA-1273 vaccine.

Comments on this clone: What it binds is unknown.

Following culture for roughly 10 days, CD4+ T cells were isolated. Generated by immunoSEQ multiplex PCR, the TCRdb table keeps only in-frame clones and is missing some. The sample comprises around 50,000 clones, 50% to 80% of which are singletons, and nearly 5.5% rests with the top ten. Overall study results and limits: Whether induced by infection or by vaccine, clones showed marked clonal contraction late after vaccination.

The CDR3 has 13 amino acids. Trimming removed 3 bases from V and 3 bases from J, with 9 bases in between. In germline, CDR1 is KGHSH, CDR2 LQKENI. The TCR comes from a human donor who received a COVID-19 vaccine. This sample comprised CD4+ T cells from PBMCs cultured without peptide, obtained before COVID-19 vaccination. The chain is built from TRBV18 and TRBJ2-7; D is possibly TRBD1 or TRBD2 (5 bases each). Here the CDR3 DNA reads TGTGCCAGCTCACCGGGGGTGGGCTACGAGCAGTACTTC. Translating it yields CASSPGVGYEQYF.